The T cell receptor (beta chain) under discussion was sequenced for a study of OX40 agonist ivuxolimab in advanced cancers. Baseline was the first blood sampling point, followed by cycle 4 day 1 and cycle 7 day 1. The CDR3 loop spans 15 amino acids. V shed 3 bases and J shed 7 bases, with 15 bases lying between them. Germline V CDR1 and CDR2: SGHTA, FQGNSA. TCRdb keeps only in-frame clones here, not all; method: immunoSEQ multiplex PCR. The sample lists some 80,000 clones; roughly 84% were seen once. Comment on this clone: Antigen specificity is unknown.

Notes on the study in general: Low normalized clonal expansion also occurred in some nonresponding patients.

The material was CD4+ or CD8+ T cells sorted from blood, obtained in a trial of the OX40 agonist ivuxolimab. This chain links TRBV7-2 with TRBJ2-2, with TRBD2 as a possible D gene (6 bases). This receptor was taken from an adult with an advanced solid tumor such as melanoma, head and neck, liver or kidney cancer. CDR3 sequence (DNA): TGTGCCAGCAGCTTGTATTACGGGAGTGGCGGGGAGCTGTTTTTT. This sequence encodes CASSLYYGSGGELFF.